The present entry profiles one TCR beta chain with its context. This clonotype was detected many times. The target of this receptor is not known. Base qualities were left out, and no much larger clone turns up one base away. The sample comes from a study. Sequencing was performed on an Illumina MiSeq. Using fastp trimming at Q25 and MiXCR clonotype assembly, TCRdb reanalyzed the public sequencing data and kept in-frame beta chains. A single entry per CDR3 protein holds the most common genes and DNA from its merged rows. In this sample the table shows 3,500 to 4,500 distinct CDR3 sequences, just over 9.5% of which occur a single time. The ten largest clones represent around a third of the sample. The germline V gene (reference sequence) supplies CDR1 SEHNR and CDR2 FQNEAQ. The CDR3, cysteine through phenylalanine, is 15 amino acids long. Only the CDR3 DNA is retained, 45 bases long and in frame from the first base. At the junction V is shortened by 6 bases and J by 3 bases, with 16 bases in between.

This receptor was identified in a human donor with rheumatoid arthritis. The rearrangement combines TRBV7-9 with TRBJ2-3; the D gene could be TRBD1 or TRBD2, each one agreeing over 5 bases. Input material: CD4+ T cells from peripheral blood. The DNA sequence is given as TGTGCCAGCAGAACGGACAACCCGGGGACAGATACGCAGTATTTT. Its protein product is CASRTDNPGTDTQYF.